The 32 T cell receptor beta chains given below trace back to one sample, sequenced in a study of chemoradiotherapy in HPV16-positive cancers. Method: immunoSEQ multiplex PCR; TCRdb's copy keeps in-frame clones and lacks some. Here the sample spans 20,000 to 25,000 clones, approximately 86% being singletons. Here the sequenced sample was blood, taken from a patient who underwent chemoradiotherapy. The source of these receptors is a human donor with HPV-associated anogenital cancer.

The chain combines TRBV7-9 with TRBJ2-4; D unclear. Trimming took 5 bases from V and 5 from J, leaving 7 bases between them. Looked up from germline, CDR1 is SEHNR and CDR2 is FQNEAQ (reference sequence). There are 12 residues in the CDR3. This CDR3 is CASSPSQNIQYF. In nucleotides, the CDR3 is TGTGCCAGCAGCCCGTCCCAAAACATTCAGTACTTC.

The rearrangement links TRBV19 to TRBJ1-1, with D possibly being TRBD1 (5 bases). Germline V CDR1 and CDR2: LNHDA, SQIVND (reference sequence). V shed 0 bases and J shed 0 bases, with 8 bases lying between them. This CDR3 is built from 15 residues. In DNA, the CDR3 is TGTGCCAGTAGTATAGATCCAGGGTTGAACACTGAAGCTTTCTTT. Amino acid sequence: CASSIDPGLNTEAFF.

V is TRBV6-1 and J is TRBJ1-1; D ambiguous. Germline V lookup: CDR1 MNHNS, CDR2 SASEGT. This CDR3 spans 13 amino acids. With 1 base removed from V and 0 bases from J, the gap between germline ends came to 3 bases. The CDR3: CASSEDMNTEAFF. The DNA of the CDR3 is TGTGCCAGCAGTGAAGACATGAACACTGAAGCTTTCTTT.

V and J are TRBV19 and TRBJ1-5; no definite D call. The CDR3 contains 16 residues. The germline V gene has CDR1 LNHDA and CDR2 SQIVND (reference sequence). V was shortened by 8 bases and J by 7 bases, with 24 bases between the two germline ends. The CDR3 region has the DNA TGTGCCAGTCAAACGGCGGGATCTCCAAGTGGGCAGCCCCAGCATTTT. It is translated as CASQTAGSPSGQPQHF.

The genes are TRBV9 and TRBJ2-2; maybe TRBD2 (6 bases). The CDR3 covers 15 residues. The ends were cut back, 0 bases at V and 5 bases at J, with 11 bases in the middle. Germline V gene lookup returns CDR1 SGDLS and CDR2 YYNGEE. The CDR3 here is CASSVGGGLTGELFF. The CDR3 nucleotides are TGTGCCAGCAGCGTAGGCGGAGGGTTGACCGGGGAGCTGTTTTTT.

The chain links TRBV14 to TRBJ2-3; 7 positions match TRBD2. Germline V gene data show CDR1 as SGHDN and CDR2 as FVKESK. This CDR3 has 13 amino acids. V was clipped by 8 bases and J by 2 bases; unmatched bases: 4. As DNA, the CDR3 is TGTGCCAGCGGCGGGGGTCCCACAGATACGCAGTATTTT. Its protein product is CASGGGPTDTQYF. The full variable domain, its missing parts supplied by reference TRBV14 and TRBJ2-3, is EAGVTQFPSHSVIEKGQTVTLRCDPISGHDNLYWYRRVMGKEIKFLLHFVKESKQDESGMPNNRFLAERTGGTYSTLKVQPAELEDSGVYFCASGGGPTDTQYFGPGTRLTVL.

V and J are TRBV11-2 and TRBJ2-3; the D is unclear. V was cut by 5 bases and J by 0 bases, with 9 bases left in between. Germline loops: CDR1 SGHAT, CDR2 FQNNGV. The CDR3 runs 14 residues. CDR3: CASSQGLSTDTQYF. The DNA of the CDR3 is TGTGCCAGCAGCCAAGGGCTTAGCACAGATACGCAGTATTTT.

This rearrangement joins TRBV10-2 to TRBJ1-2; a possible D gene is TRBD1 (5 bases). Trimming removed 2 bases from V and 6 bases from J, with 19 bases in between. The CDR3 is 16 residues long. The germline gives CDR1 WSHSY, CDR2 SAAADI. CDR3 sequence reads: CASSETRVESLDGYTF. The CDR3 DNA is TGCGCCAGCAGTGAGACCAGGGTAGAAAGTTTGGATGGCTACACCTTC.

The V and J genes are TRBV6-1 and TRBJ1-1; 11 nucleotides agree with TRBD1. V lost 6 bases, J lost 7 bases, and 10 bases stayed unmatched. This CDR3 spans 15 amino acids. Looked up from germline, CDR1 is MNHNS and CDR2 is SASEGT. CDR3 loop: CASRDSGQGDYEAFF. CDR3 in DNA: TGTGCCAGCAGGGACTCGGGACAGGGGGATTATGAAGCTTTCTTT.

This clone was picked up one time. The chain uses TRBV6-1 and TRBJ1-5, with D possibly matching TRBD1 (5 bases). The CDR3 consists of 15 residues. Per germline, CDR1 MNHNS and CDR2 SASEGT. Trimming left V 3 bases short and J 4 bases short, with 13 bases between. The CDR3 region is CASSDLTGRNQPQHF. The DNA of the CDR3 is TGTGCCAGCAGTGATCTTACGGGGCGGAATCAGCCCCAGCATTTT.

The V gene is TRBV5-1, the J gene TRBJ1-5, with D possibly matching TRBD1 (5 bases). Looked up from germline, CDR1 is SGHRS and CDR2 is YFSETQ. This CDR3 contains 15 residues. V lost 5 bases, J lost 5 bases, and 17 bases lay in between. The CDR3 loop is CASSVGLFYDQPQHF. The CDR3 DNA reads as TGCGCCAGCAGTGTGGGACTTTTTTATGATCAGCCCCAGCATTTT.

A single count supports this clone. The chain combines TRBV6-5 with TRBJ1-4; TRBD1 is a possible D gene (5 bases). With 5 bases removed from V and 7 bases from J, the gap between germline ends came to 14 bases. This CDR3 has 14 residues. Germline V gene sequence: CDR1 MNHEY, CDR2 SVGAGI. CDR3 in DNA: TGTGCCAGCAGTGATCAGGGTACAGGTGAAAAACTGTTTTTT. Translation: CASSDQGTGEKLFF.

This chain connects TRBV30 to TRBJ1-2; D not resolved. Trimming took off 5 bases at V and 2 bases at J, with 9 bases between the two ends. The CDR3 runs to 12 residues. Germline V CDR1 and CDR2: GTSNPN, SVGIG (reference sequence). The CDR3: CAWDISNYGYTF. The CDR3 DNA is TGTGCCTGGGATATTTCGAACTATGGCTACACCTTC.

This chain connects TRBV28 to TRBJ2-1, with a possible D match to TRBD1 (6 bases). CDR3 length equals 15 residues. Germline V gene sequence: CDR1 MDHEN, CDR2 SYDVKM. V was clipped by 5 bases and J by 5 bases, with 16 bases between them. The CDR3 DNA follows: TGTGCCAGCAGTCGCTTCGACAGGATTGACAATGAGCAGTTCTTC. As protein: CASSRFDRIDNEQFF.

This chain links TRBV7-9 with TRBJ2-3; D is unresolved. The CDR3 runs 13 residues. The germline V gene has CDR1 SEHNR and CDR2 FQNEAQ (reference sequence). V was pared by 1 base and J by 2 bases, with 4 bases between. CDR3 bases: TGTGCCAGCAGCTTAGTTCTCACAGATACGCAGTATTTT. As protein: CASSLVLTDTQYF.

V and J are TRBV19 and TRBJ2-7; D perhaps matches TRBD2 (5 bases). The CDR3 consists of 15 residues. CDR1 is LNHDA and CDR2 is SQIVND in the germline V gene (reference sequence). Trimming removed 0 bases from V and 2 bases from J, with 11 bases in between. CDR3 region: CASSIDLRGTYEQYF. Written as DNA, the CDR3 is TGTGCCAGTAGTATAGATCTCCGGGGAACCTACGAGCAGTACTTC.

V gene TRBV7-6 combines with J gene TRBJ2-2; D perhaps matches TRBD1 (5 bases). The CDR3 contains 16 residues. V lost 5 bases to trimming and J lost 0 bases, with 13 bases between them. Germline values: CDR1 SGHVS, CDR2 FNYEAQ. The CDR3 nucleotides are TGTGCCAGCAGCCTCCGACAGAGAGCGAACACCGGGGAGCTGTTTTTT. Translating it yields CASSLRQRANTGELFF.

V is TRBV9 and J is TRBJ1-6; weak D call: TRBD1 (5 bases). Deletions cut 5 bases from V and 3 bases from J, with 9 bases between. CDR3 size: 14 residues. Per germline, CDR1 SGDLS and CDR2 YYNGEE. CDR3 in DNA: TGTGCCAGCAGTACGGGGCACTATAATTCACCCCTCCACTTT. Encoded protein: CASSTGHYNSPLHF.

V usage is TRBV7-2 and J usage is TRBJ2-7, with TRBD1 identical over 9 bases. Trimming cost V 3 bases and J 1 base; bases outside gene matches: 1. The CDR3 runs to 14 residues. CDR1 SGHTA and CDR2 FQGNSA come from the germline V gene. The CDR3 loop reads CASSFGQGSYEQYF. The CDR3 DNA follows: TGTGCCAGCAGCTTCGGACAGGGGTCCTACGAGCAGTACTTC.

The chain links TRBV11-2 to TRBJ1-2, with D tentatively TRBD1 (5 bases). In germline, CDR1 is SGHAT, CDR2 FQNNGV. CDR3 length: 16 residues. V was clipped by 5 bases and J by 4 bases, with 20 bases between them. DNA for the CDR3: TGTGCCAGCAGCATTGCCGGGACTGTCAGCCTCTATGGCTACACCTTC. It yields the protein CASSIAGTVSLYGYTF.

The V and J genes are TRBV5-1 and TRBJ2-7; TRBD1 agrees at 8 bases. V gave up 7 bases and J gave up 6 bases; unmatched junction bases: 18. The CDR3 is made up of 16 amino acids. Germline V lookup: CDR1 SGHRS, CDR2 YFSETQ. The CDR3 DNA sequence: TGCGCCAGCCGGATCGGGACAGGAAACTTAGGCCTCGAGCAGTACTTC. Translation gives CASRIGTGNLGLEQYF.

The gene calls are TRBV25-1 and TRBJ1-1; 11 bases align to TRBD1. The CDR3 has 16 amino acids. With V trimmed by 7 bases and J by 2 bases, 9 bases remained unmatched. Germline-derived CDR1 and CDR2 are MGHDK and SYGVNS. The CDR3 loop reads CASTTEDRGLNTEAFF. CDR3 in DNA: TGTGCCAGCACGACCGAGGACAGGGGGCTTAACACTGAAGCTTTCTTT.

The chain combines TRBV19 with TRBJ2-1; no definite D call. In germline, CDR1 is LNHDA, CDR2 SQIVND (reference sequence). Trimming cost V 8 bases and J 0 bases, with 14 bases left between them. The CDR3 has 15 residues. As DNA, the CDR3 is TGTGCCAGTGTGGTCACGGTAGGCTCCTACAATGAGCAGTTCTTC. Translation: CASVVTVGSYNEQFF.

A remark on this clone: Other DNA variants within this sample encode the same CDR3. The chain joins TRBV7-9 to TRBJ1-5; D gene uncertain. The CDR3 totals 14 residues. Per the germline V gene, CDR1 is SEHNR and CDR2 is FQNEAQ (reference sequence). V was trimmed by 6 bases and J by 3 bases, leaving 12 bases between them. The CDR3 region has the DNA TGTGCCAGCAGTTTGGACGGTTACAATCAGCCCCAGCATTTT. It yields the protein CASSLDGYNQPQHF.

CDR3 amino acids: CASNRGTLTNTEAFF. CDR3 in DNA: TGTGCCAGCAACCGCGGGACACTTACCAACACTGAAGCTTTCTTT. The chain is built from TRBV7-9 and TRBJ1-1, with TRBD1 as a possible D gene (6 bases). This CDR3 region has 15 residues. V shed 7 bases and J shed 2 bases, with 17 bases lying between them. Germline V CDR1 and CDR2: SEHNR, FQNEAQ (reference sequence).

CDR3 DNA: TGCAGCGTAACCTCAGGGACCAGCTCCTACAATGAGCAGTTCTTC. Its protein product is CSVTSGTSSYNEQFF. V gene TRBV29-1 combines with J gene TRBJ2-1; either TRBD1 or TRBD2 may fit D (5 bases each). Germline V gene data show CDR1 as SQVTM and CDR2 as ANQGSEA. The ends were cut back, 6 bases at V and 0 bases at J, with 15 bases in the middle. This CDR3 is 15 amino acids long.

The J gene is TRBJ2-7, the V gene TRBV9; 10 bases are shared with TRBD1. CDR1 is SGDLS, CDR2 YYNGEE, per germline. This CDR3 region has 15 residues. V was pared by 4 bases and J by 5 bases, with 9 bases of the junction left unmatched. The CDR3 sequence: CASSFADRGLHEQYF. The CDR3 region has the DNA TGTGCCAGCAGCTTCGCCGACAGGGGGCTCCACGAGCAGTACTTC.

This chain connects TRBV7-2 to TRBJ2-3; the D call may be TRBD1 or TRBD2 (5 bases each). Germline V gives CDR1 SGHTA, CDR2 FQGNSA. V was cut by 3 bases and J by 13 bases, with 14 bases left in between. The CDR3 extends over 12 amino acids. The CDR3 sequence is CASSFPGTGKYF. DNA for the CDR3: TGTGCCAGCAGCTTCCCGGGAACAGGAAAGTATTTT.

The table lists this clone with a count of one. The CDR3 DNA is TGCGCCAGCGCGCGACAGGGACAGAGCTCTGGGGCCAACGTCCTGACTTTC. This translates into CASARQGQSSGANVLTF. The V call is TRBV5-1, the J call TRBJ2-6; TRBD1 aligns across 7 bases. J lost 0 bases, V lost 7 bases, and 10 bases had no gene match. The length of the CDR3 is 17 residues. CDR1 and CDR2 from the germline V gene are SGHRS and YFSETQ.

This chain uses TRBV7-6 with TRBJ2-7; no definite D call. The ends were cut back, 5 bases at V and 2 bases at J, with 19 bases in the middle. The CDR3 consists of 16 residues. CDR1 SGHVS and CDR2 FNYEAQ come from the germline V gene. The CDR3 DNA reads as TGTGCCAGCAGCCCGCGCCCGACCGTACCCCCCTACGAGCAGTACTTC. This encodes CASSPRPTVPPYEQYF.

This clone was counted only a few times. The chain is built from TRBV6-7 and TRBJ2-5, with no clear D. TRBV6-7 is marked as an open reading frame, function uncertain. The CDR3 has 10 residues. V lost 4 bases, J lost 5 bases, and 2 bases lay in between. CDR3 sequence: CASSCETQYF. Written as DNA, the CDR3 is TGTGCCAGCAGTTGCGAGACCCAGTACTTC.

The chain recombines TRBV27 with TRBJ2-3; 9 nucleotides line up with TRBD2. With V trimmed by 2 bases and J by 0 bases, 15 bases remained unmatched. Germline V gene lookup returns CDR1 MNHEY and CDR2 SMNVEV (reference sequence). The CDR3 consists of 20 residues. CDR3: CASSLRSWLAGPPSTDTQYF. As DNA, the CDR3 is TGTGCCAGCAGTTTAAGATCGTGGCTAGCGGGACCTCCTAGCACAGATACGCAGTATTTT.